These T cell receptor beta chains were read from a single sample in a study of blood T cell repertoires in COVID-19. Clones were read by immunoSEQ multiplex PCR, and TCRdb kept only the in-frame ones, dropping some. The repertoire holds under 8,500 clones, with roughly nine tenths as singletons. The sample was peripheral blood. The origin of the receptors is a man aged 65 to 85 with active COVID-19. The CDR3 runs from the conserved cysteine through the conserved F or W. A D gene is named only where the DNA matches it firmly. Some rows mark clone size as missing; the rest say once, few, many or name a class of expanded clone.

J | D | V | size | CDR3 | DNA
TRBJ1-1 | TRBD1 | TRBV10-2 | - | CASSDRQGLRFGEAFF | TGCGCCAGCAGTGATCGACAGGGCCTTAGGTTCGGTGAAGCTTTCTTT
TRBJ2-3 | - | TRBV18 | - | CASSPPDRTDTDTQYF | TGTGCCAGCTCACCCCCAGACAGGACGGACACAGATACGCAGTATTTT
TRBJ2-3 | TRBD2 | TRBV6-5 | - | CASSLAGGSTDTQYF | TGTGCCAGCAGCTTAGCGGGGGGGAGCACAGATACGCAGTATTTT
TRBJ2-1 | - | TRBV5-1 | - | CASSSDQASPYNEQFF | TGCGCCAGCAGTTCTGATCAGGCATCCCCCTACAATGAGCAGTTCTTC
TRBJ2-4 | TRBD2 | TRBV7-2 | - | CASSLVSRALAGNIQYF | TGTGCCAGCAGCTTAGTCTCACGGGCCCTAGCGGGAAACATTCAGTACTTC
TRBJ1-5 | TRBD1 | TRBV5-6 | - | CASSSDRGTRQPQHF | TGTGCCAGCAGCTCGGACAGGGGGACGCGTCAGCCCCAGCATTTT
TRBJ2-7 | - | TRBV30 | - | CAWSVYEGFDEQYF | TGTGCCTGGAGCGTTTACGAGGGATTCGACGAGCAGTACTTC
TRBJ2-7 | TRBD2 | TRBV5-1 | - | CASSLVAGAYEQYF | TGCGCCAGCAGCTTGGTAGCGGGGGCCTACGAGCAGTACTTC
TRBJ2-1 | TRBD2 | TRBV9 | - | CASSVAGAGGLVEQFF | TGTGCCAGCAGCGTAGCAGGTGCGGGGGGGCTCGTTGAGCAGTTCTTC
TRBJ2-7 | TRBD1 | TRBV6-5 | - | CASKGQGIYEQYF | TGTGCCAGCAAGGGACAGGGGATCTACGAGCAGTACTTC
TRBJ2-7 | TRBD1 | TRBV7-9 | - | CASSSTRQGLSSYEQYF | TGTGCCAGCAGCTCTACTCGACAGGGGTTAAGCTCCTACGAGCAGTACTTC
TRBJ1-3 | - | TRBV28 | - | CASSVQGPISGNTIYF | TGTGCCAGCAGTGTACAGGGCCCGATCTCTGGAAACACCATATATTTT
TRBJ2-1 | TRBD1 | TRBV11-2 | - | CASRSWDRAHNEQFF | TGTGCCAGCAGGTCATGGGACAGGGCCCACAATGAGCAGTTCTTC
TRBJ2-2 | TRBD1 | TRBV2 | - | CASSVGDSPNTGELFF | TGTGCCAGCAGTGTAGGGGACAGTCCGAACACCGGGGAGCTGTTTTTT
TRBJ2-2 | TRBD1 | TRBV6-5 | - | CASSYSTGTGELFF | TGTGCCAGCAGTTACTCGACAGGGACCGGGGAGCTGTTTTTT
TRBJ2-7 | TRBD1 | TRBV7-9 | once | CASSLATSGTGGYEQYF | TGTGCCAGCAGCTTAGCCACTTCCGGGACAGGGGGCTACGAGCAGTACTTC
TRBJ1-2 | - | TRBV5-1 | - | CASSLQGAVYGYTF | TGCGCCAGCAGCTTACAGGGAGCTGTCTATGGCTACACCTTC
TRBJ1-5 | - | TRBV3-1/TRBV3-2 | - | CASSQGFGIGSNQPQHF | TGTGCCAGCAGCCAAGGGTTCGGGATAGGGAGCAATCAGCCCCAGCATTTT
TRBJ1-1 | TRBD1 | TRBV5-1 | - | CASSLHLQGAKTFEAFF | TGCGCCAGCAGCTTGCACCTACAGGGGGCTAAGACTTTTGAAGCTTTCTTT
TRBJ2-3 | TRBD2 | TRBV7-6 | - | CASSLGLAGGDTQYF | TGTGCCAGCAGCTTGGGACTAGCGGGCGGGGATACGCAGTATTTT
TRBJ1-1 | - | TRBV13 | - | CASSFGQNTEAFF | TGTGCCAGCAGCTTTGGACAGAACACTGAAGCTTTCTTT
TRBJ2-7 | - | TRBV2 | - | CASSEGNRERREQYF | TGTGCCAGCAGTGAAGGAAACAGGGAAAGGCGCGAGCAGTACTTC
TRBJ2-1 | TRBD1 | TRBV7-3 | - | CASSPGTDNDEQFF | TGTGCCAGCAGCCCCGGGACAGACAACGATGAGCAGTTCTTC
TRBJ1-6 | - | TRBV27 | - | CASSYGADSPLHF | TGTGCCAGCAGTTATGGGGCAGATTCACCCCTCCACTTT
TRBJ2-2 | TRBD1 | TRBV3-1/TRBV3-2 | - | CASSFQGAGTGELFF | TGTGCCAGCAGTTTCCAGGGGGCTGGCACCGGGGAGCTGTTTTTT
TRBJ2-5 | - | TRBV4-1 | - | CASSQDSAGIEWETQYF | TGCGCCAGCAGCCAAGATTCGGCAGGGATCGAGTGGGAGACCCAGTACTTC
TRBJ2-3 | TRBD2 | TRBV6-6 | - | CASSVPRSGGLDTQYF | TGTGCCAGCAGTGTCCCCCGCAGCGGGGGGTTGGATACGCAGTATTTT
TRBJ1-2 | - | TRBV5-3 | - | CARSHQSSGVNYGYTF | TGTGCCAGAAGCCATCAAAGCTCAGGGGTAAACTATGGCTACACCTTC
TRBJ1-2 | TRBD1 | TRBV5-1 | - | CASSPGDRGVYGYTF | TGCGCCAGCAGCCCCGGGGACAGGGGAGTTTATGGCTACACCTTC
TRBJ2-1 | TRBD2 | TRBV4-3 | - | CASSEDSGGYNEQFF | TGCGCCAGCAGCGAAGATAGCGGGGGGTACAATGAGCAGTTCTTC
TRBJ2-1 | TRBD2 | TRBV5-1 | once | CASSFLAGKTGGEQFF | TGCGCCAGCAGCTTCCTAGCGGGCAAAACCGGGGGTGAGCAGTTCTTC
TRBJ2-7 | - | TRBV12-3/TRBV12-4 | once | CASLSGEDYEQYF | TGTGCCAGCCTATCGGGGGAGGATTACGAGCAGTACTTC
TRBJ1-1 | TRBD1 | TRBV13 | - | CASSLDRGDTEAFF | TGTGCCAGCAGCCTGGACAGGGGTGACACTGAAGCTTTCTTT
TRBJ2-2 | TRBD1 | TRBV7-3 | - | CASSLKLRGRTPEDTGELFF | TGTGCCAGCAGCTTAAAATTGAGGGGGCGCACACCCGAGGACACCGGGGAGCTGTTTTTT
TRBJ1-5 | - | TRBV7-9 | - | CASSLEYQPQHF | TGTGCCAGCAGCTTGGAGTATCAGCCCCAGCATTTT
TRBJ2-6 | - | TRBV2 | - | CASSERLGANVLTF | TGTGCCAGCAGTGAGCGGTTAGGGGCCAACGTCCTGACTTTC
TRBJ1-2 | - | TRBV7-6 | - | CASSLVAGDFYGYTF | TGTGCCAGCAGCTTAGTAGCGGGAGACTTCTATGGCTACACCTTC
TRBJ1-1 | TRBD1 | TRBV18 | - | CASSAGQGETEAFF | TGTGCCAGCTCGGCGGGACAGGGAGAGACTGAAGCTTTCTTT
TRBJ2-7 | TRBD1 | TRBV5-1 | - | CASSLGQGLTYEQYF | TGCGCCAGCAGCCTGGGACAGGGCCTAACCTACGAGCAGTACTTC
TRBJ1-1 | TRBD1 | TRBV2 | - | CASSEQGARTEAFF | TGTGCCAGCAGTGAACAGGGGGCCCGGACTGAAGCTTTCTTT
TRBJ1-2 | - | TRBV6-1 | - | CASSEQGGYGYTF | TGTGCCAGCAGTGAACAGGGCGGCTATGGCTACACCTTC
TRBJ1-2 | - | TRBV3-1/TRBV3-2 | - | CASSQQGLGTNGYTF | TGTGCCAGCAGCCAACAGGGTTTAGGAACGAATGGCTACACCTTC
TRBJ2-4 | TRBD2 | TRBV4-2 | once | CASSQDWLAGALRYF | TGTGCCAGCAGCCAAGATTGGCTAGCGGGGGCCCTGAGGTACTTC
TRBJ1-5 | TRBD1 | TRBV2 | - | CASSVDRGPNQPQHF | TGTGCCAGCAGTGTGGACAGGGGGCCCAATCAGCCCCAGCATTTT
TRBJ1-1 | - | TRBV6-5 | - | CASSYSGGGHTEAFF | TGTGCCAGCAGTTACTCGGGGGGGGGTCACACTGAAGCTTTCTTT
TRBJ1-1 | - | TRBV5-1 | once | CASSLEAGREAFF | TGCGCCAGCAGCTTGGAGGCGGGCAGGGAAGCTTTCTTT
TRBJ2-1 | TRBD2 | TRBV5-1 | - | CASSYPNGLAGGGEQFF | TGCGCCAGCAGCTACCCGAACGGACTAGCGGGGGGAGGTGAGCAGTTCTTC
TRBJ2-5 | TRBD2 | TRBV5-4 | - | CASSRTSGGEETQYF | TGTGCCAGCAGCCGGACTAGCGGGGGGGAAGAGACCCAGTACTTC
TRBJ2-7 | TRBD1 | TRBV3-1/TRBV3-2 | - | CASSQVQGAPLIVEQYF | TGTGCCAGCAGCCAAGTTCAGGGGGCTCCCCTCATCGTAGAGCAGTACTTC
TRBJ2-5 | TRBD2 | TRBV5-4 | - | CASSLTSGGARGAQTQYF | TGTGCCAGCAGCCTGACTAGCGGGGGGGCCAGGGGCGCGCAGACCCAGTACTTC
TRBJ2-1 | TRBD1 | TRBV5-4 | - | CASSLDRGHNEQFF | TGTGCCAGCAGCTTGGACAGGGGCCACAATGAGCAGTTCTTC
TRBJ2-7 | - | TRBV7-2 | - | CASSSHYEQYF | TGTGCCAGCAGCTCACACTACGAGCAGTACTTC
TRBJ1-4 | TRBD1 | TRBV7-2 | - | CASSSMTGGTNEKLFF | TGTGCCAGCAGCTCGATGACAGGGGGCACTAATGAAAAACTGTTTTTT
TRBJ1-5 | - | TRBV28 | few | CASSPWAQPQHF | TGTGCCAGCAGTCCGTGGGCTCAGCCCCAGCATTTT
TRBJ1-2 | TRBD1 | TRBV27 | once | CASSATQGLDYGYTF | TGTGCCAGCAGTGCCACACAGGGGTTGGACTATGGCTACACCTTC
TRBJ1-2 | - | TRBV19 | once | CASSIDQQDYGYTF | TGTGCCAGTAGTATAGACCAACAGGACTATGGCTACACCTTC
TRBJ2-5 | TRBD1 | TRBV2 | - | CASSPQGVRGETQYF | TGTGCCAGCAGCCCCCAGGGGGTAAGGGGGGAGACCCAGTACTTC
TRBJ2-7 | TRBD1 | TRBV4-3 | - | CASSQVAGGYEQYF | TGCGCCAGCAGCCAAGTTGCAGGGGGCTACGAGCAGTACTTC
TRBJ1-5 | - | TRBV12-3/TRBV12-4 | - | CASSLTGPQPQHF | TGTGCCAGCAGTTTGACAGGCCCTCAGCCCCAGCATTTT